The 27 T cell receptor beta chains presented below share a single source sample, sequenced in a study of shared clonotypes between healthy human individuals. Assay used: immunoSEQ multiplex PCR; TCRdb lists only in-frame clones, some missing. The sample carries around 500,000 clones, roughly 80% recorded once. Sequences were obtained from PBMCs. The receptors derive from a woman aged 35 to 49 in good health. Some clones in this sample may be carry-over from other donors' samples.

With respect to this clone: A far bigger clonotype differs at one base, so this is likely a read error. The J gene is TRBJ2-7, the V gene TRBV6-6; tentatively, D is TRBD1 or TRBD2 (5 bases each). Germline lookup yields CDR1 MNHNY and CDR2 SVGAGI (reference sequence). The CDR3 has 13 residues. CDR3: CASSYPGTYGQYF. The DNA of the CDR3 is TGTGCCAGCAGTTACCCGGGGACCTACGGGCAGTACTTC.

For this clone: A far larger clone is one base from this, pointing to a likely read error. The chain employs TRBV6-5 and TRBJ1-6; D possibly corresponds to TRBD1 (5 bases). The CDR3 length is 16 residues. CDR1 is MNHEY, CDR2 SVGAGI, per germline. CDR3 DNA: TGTGCCGGCAGTTACGGGGGTGGGATCCATAATTCACCCCTCCACTTT. Amino acids: CAGSYGGGIHNSPLHF.

In its sample, this clone was seen once. A far larger clone is only one base removed, so a read error is likely. The same CDR3 is also encoded by other DNA sequences in this sample. This chain links TRBV6-6 with TRBJ2-6; D is perhaps TRBD1 (5 bases). Germline CDR1 is MNHNY and CDR2 is SVGAGI (reference sequence). CDR3 length: 15 residues. DNA for the CDR3: TGTGCCAGCAGCTGGGCCGACTCTGGGGCCAACGTCCTTACTTTC. This gives the protein CASSWADSGANVLTF.

The chain employs TRBV6-1 and TRBJ2-1, with TRBD2 matching over 9 bases. Germline trimming cut 8 bases from V and 7 bases from J; bases unmatched to any gene: 9. Germline CDR1 and CDR2: MNHNS and SASEGT. This CDR3 region has 14 residues. The CDR3 loop reads CASGRGGRDNEQFF. CDR3 nucleotides: TGTGCCAGCGGAAGGGGCGGGAGGGATAATGAGCAGTTCTTC.

A word on this clone: A far bigger clonotype differs at one base, so this is likely a read error. The chain employs TRBV7-2 and TRBJ2-1; tentatively, D is TRBD1 (6 bases). Germline V gives CDR1 SGHTA, CDR2 FQGNSA. The CDR3 covers 13 residues. This CDR3 is CASNLARGDEQFF. The CDR3 region has the DNA TGTGCCAGCAACTTAGCCAGGGGAGATGAGCAGTTCTTC.

As to this clone: A much larger clone lies one base from this, so it may be a read error. The CDR3, as DNA: TGTGCCAGCTCATTAGGGACTAGCGGGACTATTTCCTACGAGCGGTACTTC. Translated: CASSLGTSGTISYERYF. V usage is TRBV18 and J usage is TRBJ2-7; 13 bases align to TRBD2. Germline V lookup: CDR1 KGHSH, CDR2 LQKENI. The CDR3 has 17 residues.

Worth noting for this clone: This same CDR3 is encoded by further DNA sequences in the sample. The chain couples TRBV10-2 to TRBJ2-3; D gene uncertain. From germline, CDR1 is WSHSY and CDR2 SAAADI. Trimming removed 2 bases from V and 5 bases from J, with 5 bases in between. The CDR3 runs 12 residues. CDR3 coding DNA: TGCGCCAGCAGTGAGCGTGGAGATACGCAGTATTTT. Amino acid sequence: CASSERGDTQYF.

The rearrangement joins TRBV11-2 to TRBJ2-1; 8 bases match TRBD2. Germline CDR1 and CDR2: SGHAT and FQNNGV. CDR3 size: 15 residues. V shed 5 bases and J 2 bases; nucleotides not matched to a gene: 5. The CDR3 DNA reads TGTGCCAGCAGCCCAATACTAGCGGCCTACAATGAGCAGTTCTTC. Translated: CASSPILAAYNEQFF. Full variable domain (remainder filled in from reference TRBV11-2 and TRBJ2-1): EAGVAQSPRYKIIEKRQSVAFWCNPISGHATLYWYQQILGQGPKLLIQFQNNGVVDDSQLPKDRFSAERLKGVDSTLKIQPAKLEDSAVYLCASSPILAAYNEQFFGPGTRLTVL.

The chain carries TRBV10-3 and TRBJ1-1; the D gene is possibly TRBD1 (6 bases). The CDR3 runs 15 residues. V dropped 4 bases and J dropped 1 base, with 13 bases sitting between them. From germline, CDR1 is ENHRY and CDR2 SYGVKD. The DNA of the CDR3 is TGTGCCATCAGTGGAGGGGGGACGGGGAACACTGAAGCTTTCTTT. Translation gives CAISGGGTGNTEAFF.

The chain recombines TRBV7-3 with TRBJ1-3; D is possibly TRBD1 (5 bases). Trimming removed 1 base at V and 6 bases at J, with 16 bases between. Germline V gives CDR1 SGHTA, CDR2 FQGTGA. The length of the CDR3 is 16 residues. The CDR3 here is CASSLSRDRGSNTIYF. CDR3 DNA: TGTGCCAGCAGCTTAAGCCGCGACAGAGGCTCAAACACCATATATTTT.

This clone was found a few times. The rearrangement links TRBV28 to TRBJ1-2, with a weak D call TRBD1 (5 bases). Germline V gene lookup returns CDR1 MDHEN and CDR2 SYDVKM. The CDR3 runs 15 residues. Trimming stripped 8 bases from V and 3 bases from J, with 19 bases between. CDR3 residues: CASAGAGFQDYGYTF. The DNA for the CDR3 is TGTGCCAGCGCTGGGGCAGGGTTCCAGGACTATGGCTACACCTTC.

The chain has TRBV6-1 and TRBJ2-3, with D tentatively TRBD2 (5 bases). Trimming shortened V by 0 bases and J by 1 base, and 14 bases separated the two germline ends. This CDR3 region has 17 residues. CDR1 and CDR2 from the germline V gene are MNHNS and SASEGT. The CDR3 reads CASSEALTSAGTDTQYF. The CDR3 DNA sequence: TGTGCCAGCAGTGAAGCGCTTACTAGTGCGGGCACAGATACGCAGTATTTT.

To note about this clone: A far larger clone is one nucleotide away, so this likely arose from a read error. At the DNA level, this CDR3 is encoded by other sequences in the same sample as well. The genes are TRBV28 and TRBJ2-3; D call uncertain. Looked up from germline, CDR1 is MDHEN and CDR2 is SYDVKM. The CDR3 totals 12 residues. The CDR3 loop reads CASRFSTDTQYF. DNA for the CDR3: TGTGCCAGCAGGTTTAGCACGGATACGCAGTATTTT.

V and J are TRBV6-6 and TRBJ2-6; no definite D call. Germline V gene sequence: CDR1 MNHNY, CDR2 SVGAGI (reference sequence). V shed 1 base and J shed 0 bases, with 4 bases lying between them. This CDR3 spans 15 amino acids. The CDR3 nucleotides read TGTGCCAGCAGTTACTTCCGCTCTGGGGCCAACGTCCTGACTTTC. Translation: CASSYFRSGANVLTF.

Comments on this clone: It differs at one base from a far larger clone, so likely a read error. The V and J genes are TRBV25-1 and TRBJ2-7, with 7 bases identical to TRBD1. Germline-derived CDR1 and CDR2 are MGHDK and SYGVNS. With V trimmed by 8 bases and J by 2 bases, 3 bases remained unmatched. This CDR3 is 12 amino acids long. The CDR3 DNA sequence: TGTGCCAGCGTGACAGGGACCTACGAGCAGTACTTC. This codes for CASVTGTYEQYF.

About this clone: Distinct nucleotide sequences in the sample also encode this CDR3. V gene TRBV11-2 combines with J gene TRBJ2-1; unclear D gene. CDR1 is SGHAT and CDR2 is FQNNGV in the germline V gene. The CDR3 length is 12 residues. Trimming removed 2 bases at V and 6 bases at J, with 5 bases between. CDR3: CASSLSRNEQFF. Here the CDR3 DNA reads TGTGCCAGCAGCTTATCGCGCAATGAGCAGTTCTTC. Full variable domain (missing parts from reference TRBV11-2 and TRBJ2-1): EAGVAQSPRYKIIEKRQSVAFWCNPISGHATLYWYQQILGQGPKLLIQFQNNGVVDDSQLPKDRFSAERLKGVDSTLKIQPAKLEDSAVYLCASSLSRNEQFFGPGTRLTVL.

The genes are TRBV27 and TRBJ2-7; 7 positions match TRBD1. V lost 6 bases to trimming and J lost 0 bases; unmatched junction nucleotides: 11. CDR1 MNHEY and CDR2 SMNVEV come from the germline V gene (reference sequence). CDR3 size: 16 residues. The CDR3 loop reads CASRYTGQHPSYEQYF. The CDR3, as DNA: TGTGCCAGCAGATACACGGGACAGCACCCCTCCTACGAGCAGTACTTC.

The rearrangement links TRBV14 to TRBJ2-3; TRBD2 might be the D (6 bases). The V gene lost 1 base and the J gene lost 2 bases, with 10 bases spanning the gap. The V gene's germline CDR1 is SGHDN and CDR2 FVKESK. This CDR3 has 15 amino acids. The CDR3 DNA follows: TGTGCCAGCAGCCAAGGGGGACTCACCACAGATACGCAGTATTTT. This sequence encodes CASSQGGLTTDTQYF.

The chain couples TRBV7-9 to TRBJ2-3; D ambiguous. The CDR3 sequence is 14 residues long. Germline values: CDR1 SEHNR, CDR2 FQNEAQ (reference sequence). V dropped 5 bases and J dropped 0 bases, with 9 bases sitting between them. This chain's CDR3 is CASSLYDSTDTQYF. The CDR3 DNA sequence: TGTGCCAGCAGCCTATATGACAGCACAGATACGCAGTATTTT.

V usage is TRBV29-1 and J usage is TRBJ2-5; perhaps TRBD2 as D (5 bases). Trimming removed 7 bases at V and 2 bases at J, with 11 bases between. This CDR3 comprises 12 residues. CDR1 is SQVTM, CDR2 ANQGSEA, per germline. In DNA form, the CDR3 reads TGCAGCGGGGGAGCAGGACAAGAGACCCAGTACTTC. It translates to CSGGAGQETQYF.

Notes on this clone: Other DNA sequences within the sample encode an identical CDR3. The V and J genes are TRBV5-1 and TRBJ2-6; no definite D call. Germline loops: CDR1 SGHRS, CDR2 YFSETQ. The CDR3 runs 16 residues. V gave up 0 bases and J gave up 0 bases, with 7 bases separating them. CDR3 coding DNA: TGCGCCAGCAGCTTGGCCGCGGACTCTGGGGCCAACGTCCTGACTTTC. This codes for CASSLAADSGANVLTF.

The chain is built from TRBV19 and TRBJ2-7, with D possibly being TRBD1 (6 bases). V was trimmed by 4 bases and J by 0 bases, leaving 13 bases between them. CDR3 length: 15 residues. The germline V gene encodes CDR1 LNHDA and CDR2 SQIVND (reference sequence). The CDR3 spells CASSTRNRASYEQYF. DNA of the CDR3: TGTGCCAGTAGTACCCGAAACAGGGCCTCCTACGAGCAGTACTTC.

This clone has only a few counts. The chain employs TRBV29-1 and TRBJ2-5, with D unclear. Germline values: CDR1 SQVTM, CDR2 ANQGSEA. CDR3 length: 11 residues. Trimming took off 3 bases at V and 7 bases at J, with 9 bases between the two ends. The CDR3 DNA reads TGCAGCGTTGATCAAGGCGGGACCCAGTACTTC. Its translation: CSVDQGGTQYF. The entire variable domain, with the rest obtained from reference TRBV29-1 and TRBJ2-5, is as follows: SAVISQKPSRDICQRGTSLTIQCQVDSQVTMMFWYRQQPGQSLTLIATANQGSEATYESGFVIDKFPISRPNLTFSTLTVSNMSPEDSSIYLCSVDQGGTQYFGPGTRLLVL.

The chain links TRBV28 to TRBJ2-2, with 8 bases identical to TRBD1. V lost 5 bases and J lost 5; bases outside the gene matches: 10. CDR1 MDHEN and CDR2 SYDVKM come from the germline V gene. The CDR3 length is 16 residues. In DNA, the CDR3 is TGTGCCAGCAGTCTCCAGGGGGCAGCAGCGACCGGGGAGCTGTTTTTT. It encodes CASSLQGAAATGELFF.

For this clone: A far bigger clonotype differs at one base, so this is likely a read error. Additional DNA sequences in this sample encode the identical CDR3. The chain carries TRBV10-3 and TRBJ1-2, with TRBD1 as a possible D gene (6 bases). The V gene lost 0 bases and the J gene lost 4 bases, with 12 bases spanning the gap. The germline gives CDR1 ENHRY, CDR2 SYGVKD. The CDR3 is 15 amino acids. The CDR3: CAISESFRTVYGYTF. CDR3 DNA sequence: TGTGCCATCAGTGAGTCTTTTAGGACAGTCTATGGCTACACCTTC.

This clone was found many times. The sample contains more than one DNA sequence encoding this CDR3. V and J are TRBV2 and TRBJ2-6; possibly TRBD1 for D (7 bases). Trimming removed 5 bases at V and 0 bases at J, with 20 bases between. Germline assignment: CDR1 SNHLY and CDR2 FYNNEI. CDR3 length: 19 amino acids. CDR3 amino acids: CASSNRGLNPSSGANVLTF. The CDR3 DNA follows: TGTGCCAGCAGTAACAGGGGACTCAACCCGAGCTCTGGGGCCAACGTCCTGACTTTC.

The count of this clone is one. This rearrangement joins TRBV27 to TRBJ2-2; 7 nucleotides align to TRBD2. From germline, CDR1 is MNHEY and CDR2 SMNVEV (reference sequence). This CDR3 has 15 residues. V lost 8 bases, J lost 5 bases, and 11 bases stayed unmatched. The CDR3 DNA is TGTGCCAGCTGCTCTTCGTGGGGGGGAACCGGGGAGCTGTTTTTT. As protein: CASCSSWGGTGELFF.